Included here is one T cell receptor beta chain sequence, with context. There are 13 residues in the CDR3. The V gene's germline CDR1 is MDHEN and CDR2 SYDVKM. V lost 5 bases to trimming and J lost 5 bases, with 9 bases between them. Assay used: immunoSEQ multiplex PCR; TCRdb lists only in-frame clones, some missing. This sample has 30,000 to 40,000 clones, with about 90% found just once. The sample is drawn from a study of T cell changes during pregnancy in multiple sclerosis. The chain is built from TRBV28 and TRBJ1-4, with D hard to call. The source of this sequence is a female donor with multiple sclerosis, enrolled in a pregnancy study. The source was CD4+ T cells from peripheral blood mononuclear cells, collected in the third trimester of pregnancy. CDR3 in DNA: TGTGCCAGCAGTACCAACATAAATGAAAAACTGTTTTTT. Residues: CASSTNINEKLFF.